This T cell receptor beta chain emerged from a study of lymphopenia after photon versus proton radiotherapy. Study observations and caveats: Proton therapy kept repertoires fairly stable, unlike photons, which gained effector/memory cells.

Turning to this clone: Antigen: not known.

Assay used: immunoSEQ multiplex PCR; TCRdb lists only in-frame clones, some missing. The data show more than 25,000 clones, approximately 87% seen once. The CDR3 contains 14 residues. The germline CDR1 and CDR2 sequences are SGHVS and FQNEAQ. The V end lost 4 bases, the J end lost 5 bases, and 11 bases lay between the germline ends. This rearrangement joins TRBV7-8 to TRBJ2-2; possible D gene TRBD1, 5 bases. The TCR comes from an older woman with cholangiocarcinoma. Some clones in this sample may be carry-over from other donors' samples. Sequenced here: peripheral blood, sampled from a patient treated with proton-based radiotherapy. CDR3 residues: CASSSQGSTGELFF. The CDR3 DNA sequence: TGTGCCAGCAGCTCCCAGGGCTCTACCGGGGAGCTGTTTTTT.